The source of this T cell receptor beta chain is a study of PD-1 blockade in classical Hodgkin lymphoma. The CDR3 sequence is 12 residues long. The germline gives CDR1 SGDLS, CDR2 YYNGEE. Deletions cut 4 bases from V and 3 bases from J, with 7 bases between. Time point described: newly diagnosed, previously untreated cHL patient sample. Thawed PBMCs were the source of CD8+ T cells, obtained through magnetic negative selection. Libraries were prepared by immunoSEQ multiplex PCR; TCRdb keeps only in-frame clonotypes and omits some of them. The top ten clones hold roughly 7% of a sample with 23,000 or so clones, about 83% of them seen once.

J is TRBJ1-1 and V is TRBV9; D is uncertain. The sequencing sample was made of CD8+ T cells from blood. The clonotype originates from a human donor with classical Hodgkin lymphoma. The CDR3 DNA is TGTGCCAGCAGCTATGGAGACACTGAAGCTTTCTTT. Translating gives CASSYGDTEAFF.